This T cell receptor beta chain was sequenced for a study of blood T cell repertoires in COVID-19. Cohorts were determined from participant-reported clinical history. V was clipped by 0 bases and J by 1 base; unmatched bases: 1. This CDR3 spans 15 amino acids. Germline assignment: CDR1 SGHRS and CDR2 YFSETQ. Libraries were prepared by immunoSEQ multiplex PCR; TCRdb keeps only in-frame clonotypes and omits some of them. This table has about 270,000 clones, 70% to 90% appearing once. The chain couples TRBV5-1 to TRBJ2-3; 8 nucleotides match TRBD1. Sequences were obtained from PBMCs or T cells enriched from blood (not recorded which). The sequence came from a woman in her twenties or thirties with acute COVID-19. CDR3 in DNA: TGCGCCAGCAGCTTGGAGACAGGGGGCACAGATACGCAGTATTTT. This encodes CASSLETGGTDTQYF.